A single sample gave rise to the 20 T cell receptor beta chains below, sequenced in a study of CD8 T cells in ankylosing spondylitis. In TCRdb, the 5' RACE reads were re-called with MiXCR into one record per CDR3 protein. The table shows more than 10,000 distinct CDR3 sequences, with under 3.5% occurring only once. Sequencing used blood, either unsorted or a sorted T cell fraction (not recorded which). Every receptor here comes from a male donor with ankylosing spondylitis or in good health (not recorded which).

There are many counts of this clonotype. The chain carries TRBV9 and TRBJ2-1; the D gene is possibly TRBD1 (7 bases). This CDR3 is built from 15 residues. V was shortened by 2 bases and J by 4 bases, with 13 bases between the two germline ends. Germline assignment: CDR1 SGDLS and CDR2 YYNGEE. CDR3 residues: CASSVQGGHYNEQFF. CDR3 in DNA: TGTGCCAGCAGCGTCCAGGGGGGCCATTACAATGAGCAGTTCTTC.

Ten or more counts support this clonotype. This chain links TRBV9 with TRBJ2-7, with D perhaps given as TRBD1 or TRBD2 (5 bases each). This CDR3 region has 14 residues. The ends were cut back, 4 bases at V and 2 bases at J, with 13 bases in the middle. Germline V CDR1 and CDR2: SGDLS, YYNGEE. As DNA, the CDR3 is TGTGCCAGCAGCCCAGAGGGGACGACCTACGAGCAGTACTTC. It yields the protein CASSPEGTTYEQYF.

This clonotype was recorded at least ten times. The chain's CDR3 is CASSVNRGDPGGETQYF. DNA for the CDR3: TGTGCCAGCAGCGTAAATAGGGGGGATCCAGGGGGAGAGACCCAGTACTTC. V gene TRBV9 combines with J gene TRBJ2-5; tentatively, D is TRBD1 (7 bases). The germline V gene has CDR1 SGDLS and CDR2 YYNGEE. The CDR3 spans 17 residues. The V gene lost 1 base and the J gene lost 4 bases, with 20 bases spanning the gap.

Many counts were recorded for this clonotype. The chain combines TRBV9 with TRBJ2-1; 10 bases match TRBD2. Germline assignment: CDR1 SGDLS and CDR2 YYNGEE. J was trimmed by 3 bases and V by 0 bases; bases with no gene match: 3. This CDR3 has 16 residues. The CDR3 loop reads CASSVGGLARYNEQFF. The CDR3 region has the DNA TGTGCCAGCAGCGTAGGGGGACTAGCGCGCTACAATGAGCAGTTCTTC.

This clonotype was recorded many times. The chain carries TRBV9 and TRBJ2-1, with TRBD2 matching 11 bases. Germline CDR1 reads SGDLS; CDR2 reads YYNGEE. CDR3 length equals 19 residues. V shed 1 base and J 5 bases; nucleotides not matched to a gene: 14. The CDR3 spells CASSVWPVFSGGGDNEQFF. DNA for the CDR3: TGTGCCAGCAGCGTATGGCCCGTTTTTAGCGGGGGGGGAGACAATGAGCAGTTCTTC.

This clonotype was picked up many times. The CDR3 DNA reads TGTGCCAGCAGCGTCACAGGGGGGCAGAACACTGAAGCTTTCTTT. Its translation is CASSVTGGQNTEAFF. This chain joins TRBV9 and TRBJ1-1; 8 bases map to TRBD1. This CDR3 comprises 15 residues. Looked up from germline, CDR1 is SGDLS and CDR2 is YYNGEE. Trimming at V came to 2 bases and at J to 1 base, leaving 4 bases not matched to a gene.

This clonotype was counted at least ten times. The genes are TRBV9 and TRBJ1-1; the D is unclear. Per germline, CDR1 SGDLS and CDR2 YYNGEE. With 4 bases removed from V and 4 bases from J, the gap between germline ends came to 14 bases. The CDR3 consists of 14 residues. CDR3 coding DNA: TGTGCCAGCAGCCTCCAACCGGTGGGCACTGAAGCTTTCTTT. Translated: CASSLQPVGTEAFF.

This clonotype appeared many times. The V and J genes are TRBV9 and TRBJ2-1; TRBD2 is a possible D gene (5 bases). CDR1 is SGDLS and CDR2 is YYNGEE in the germline V gene. V lost 0 bases and J 8 bases, leaving 12 bases between the germline ends. The CDR3 length is 14 residues. The CDR3 protein is CASSVATSGDEQFF. The CDR3, as DNA: TGTGCCAGCAGCGTAGCAACTAGTGGCGATGAGCAGTTCTTC.

The table lists this clonotype with many counts. This chain connects TRBV9 to TRBJ2-5; 10 nucleotides agree with TRBD2. The CDR3 runs to 16 residues. J was trimmed by 5 bases and V by 0 bases; bases with no gene match: 7. CDR1 and CDR2 from the germline V gene are SGDLS and YYNGEE. The CDR3 bases are TGTGCCAGCAGCGTAGAGGCTAGCGGGAGTTGGGAGACCCAGTACTTC. Translation gives CASSVEASGSWETQYF. The entire variable domain, with the rest obtained from reference TRBV9 and TRBJ2-5, is as follows: DSGVTQTPKHLITATGQRVTLRCSPRSGDLSVYWYQQSLDQGLQFLIQYYNGEERAKGNILERFSAQQFPDLHSELNLSSLELGDSALYFCASSVEASGSWETQYFGPGTRLLVL.

This clonotype occurred many times. The chain uses TRBV9 and TRBJ2-1, with D possibly TRBD1 on 5 matching bases. Looked up from germline, CDR1 is SGDLS and CDR2 is YYNGEE. Between the trimmed V and J ends, which lost 5 bases and 7 bases, there was a span of 19 bases. The CDR3 has 15 residues. Here the CDR3 reads CASSRTALPGNEQFF. For the CDR3, the DNA is TGTGCCAGCAGTCGAACAGCGCTCCCAGGGAATGAGCAGTTCTTC.

In this sample, this clonotype turned up many times. The chain carries TRBV9 and TRBJ2-7, with D possibly TRBD2 on 7 matching bases. This CDR3 is built from 17 residues. Germline V gene sequence: CDR1 SGDLS, CDR2 YYNGEE. V gave up 0 bases and J gave up 2 bases, with 18 bases separating them. In DNA form, the CDR3 reads TGTGCCAGCAGCGTAGGGGGAGAGGCGGGGGCCGCCTACGAGCAGTACTTC. This gives the protein CASSVGGEAGAAYEQYF. The entire variable domain, with the rest obtained from reference TRBV9 and TRBJ2-7, is as follows: DSGVTQTPKHLITATGQRVTLRCSPRSGDLSVYWYQQSLDQGLQFLIQYYNGEERAKGNILERFSAQQFPDLHSELNLSSLELGDSALYFCASSVGGEAGAAYEQYFGPGTRLTVT.

This clonotype was recorded at least ten times. V and J are TRBV9 and TRBJ2-1; TRBD2 matches at 12 bases. The CDR3 loop spans 16 amino acids. The germline gives CDR1 SGDLS, CDR2 YYNGEE. Germline trimming cut 2 bases from V and 7 bases from J; bases unmatched to any gene: 7. CDR3 in DNA: TGTGCCAGCAGCGTTGCCTCTAGCGGGGGGGGGAATGAGCAGTTCTTC. This translates into CASSVASSGGGNEQFF.

This clonotype is medium-sized by share. J is TRBJ2-7 and V is TRBV9; no firm D call. The CDR3 length is 13 residues. V was pared by 4 bases and J by 5 bases, with 13 bases between. Germline V lookup: CDR1 SGDLS, CDR2 YYNGEE. The CDR3 DNA reads TGTGCCAGCAGCTCCTTAGTCAGCAACGAGCAGTACTTC. It codes for CASSSLVSNEQYF.

This clonotype was recorded at least ten times. V usage is TRBV9 and J usage is TRBJ2-2, with D maybe TRBD2 (7 bases). The CDR3 length is 16 residues. V gave up 0 bases and J gave up 6 bases, with 15 bases separating them. Germline lookup yields CDR1 SGDLS and CDR2 YYNGEE. CDR3 sequence (DNA): TGTGCCAGCAGCGTAGGAGGGAGGGGGGACGCCGGGGAGCTGTTTTTT. This codes for CASSVGGRGDAGELFF.

At least ten counts were recorded for this clonotype. This rearrangement joins TRBV9 to TRBJ2-6; 9 positions match TRBD1. Germline V CDR1 and CDR2: SGDLS, YYNGEE. The V and J ends lost 3 bases and 1 base, in that order; junction bases with no gene match: 11. CDR3 length equals 19 residues. The CDR3 spells CASSAHRGQGLSGANVLTF. DNA of the CDR3: TGTGCCAGCAGCGCCCATAGGGGACAGGGACTTTCTGGGGCCAACGTCCTGACTTTC.

This clonotype was counted many times. This sequence joins TRBV9 and TRBJ1-1; 9 nucleotides align to TRBD1. Germline CDR1 is SGDLS and CDR2 is YYNGEE. The CDR3 is 14 amino acids. The V and J ends lost 4 bases and 8 bases, in that order; junction bases with no gene match: 9. The DNA of the CDR3 is TGTGCCAGCAGCCCCCGGACAGGGGAAGCCGAAGCTTTCTTT. This translates into CASSPRTGEAEAFF. Full variable domain (remainder filled in from reference TRBV9 and TRBJ1-1): DSGVTQTPKHLITATGQRVTLRCSPRSGDLSVYWYQQSLDQGLQFLIQYYNGEERAKGNILERFSAQQFPDLHSELNLSSLELGDSALYFCASSPRTGEAEAFFGQGTRLTVV.

This clonotype was observed many times. DNA of the CDR3: TGTGCCAGCTCTTCGGGACAGGTTGGGGTCCAAAGGCCCCAGCATTTT. Its translation: CASSSGQVGVQRPQHF. The chain employs TRBV18 and TRBJ1-5; 8 bases line up with TRBD1. Germline assignment: CDR1 KGHSH and CDR2 LQKENI. The CDR3 is made up of 16 amino acids. V lost 6 bases, J lost 9 bases, and 16 bases stayed unmatched.

This clonotype showed up many times. The CDR3 reads CTSSRGLEGGEDNEQFF. CDR3 bases: TGCACCAGCAGCCGGGGTTTAGAGGGCGGGGAAGACAATGAGCAGTTCTTC. This chain links TRBV1 with TRBJ2-1; TRBD2, the table's D call, was not compared with the DNA. TRBV1 is annotated as a pseudogene. The length of the CDR3 is 17 residues.

This clonotype is deemed medium-sized. The chain couples TRBV9 to TRBJ2-1; 7 positions match TRBD2. Germline assignment: CDR1 SGDLS and CDR2 YYNGEE. This CDR3 comprises 15 residues. Unmatched junction bases numbered 4, after V lost 2 bases and J lost 2 bases. The CDR3 loop is CASSVGAGAYNEQFF. Written as DNA, the CDR3 is TGTGCCAGCAGCGTCGGTGCGGGAGCCTACAATGAGCAGTTCTTC.

This clonotype was counted ten times or more. J is TRBJ2-1 and V is TRBV9, with D perhaps TRBD1 (5 bases). Germline V lookup: CDR1 SGDLS, CDR2 YYNGEE. The CDR3 has 14 amino acids. Trimming left V 4 bases short and J 0 bases short, with 8 bases between. The CDR3 spells CASSTGPSYNEQFF. The CDR3 DNA reads as TGTGCCAGCAGCACAGGACCCTCCTACAATGAGCAGTTCTTC.